The next 7 T cell receptor beta chains were all read from a single sample in a study of T cell repertoires in cytomegalovirus infection. Each CDR3 protein gets one entry after TCRdb re-called the reads with MiXCR. The table has roughly 180,000 distinct CDR3 sequences, 25% to 30% seen once. The sample was PBMCs. These receptors all come from a human donor in good health (CMV status not recorded). Some clones in this sample may be carry-over from other donors' samples.

In its sample, this clonotype was seen a few times. The V call is TRBV27, the J call TRBJ1-2; 7 nucleotides match TRBD1. V dropped 5 bases and J dropped 0; count of bases not matched to a gene: 6. This CDR3 comprises 15 residues. Germline CDR1 and CDR2: MNHEY and SMNVEV (reference sequence). The CDR3 spells CASSPPGTANYGYTF. CDR3 sequence (DNA): TGTGCCAGCAGTCCACCTGGGACAGCTAACTATGGCTACACCTTC.

The chain links TRBV7-9 to TRBJ1-2, with 7 nucleotides matching TRBD1. V lost 6 bases and J lost 7; bases outside the gene matches: 14. Germline values: CDR1 SEHNR, CDR2 FQNEAQ (reference sequence). This CDR3 is built from 15 residues. This CDR3 reads CASSLYTGQAFGYTF. Here the CDR3 DNA reads TGTGCCAGCAGTTTATACACCGGACAGGCTTTTGGCTACACCTTC.

This clonotype was counted a few times. The rearrangement uses TRBV7-8 and TRBJ2-3, with 11 bases lining up with TRBD2. Trimming cost V 5 bases and J 6 bases; bases outside gene matches: 10. Germline values: CDR1 SGHVS, CDR2 FQNEAQ. CDR3 size: 16 residues. The CDR3 DNA sequence: TGTGCCAGCAGCGAAAATAGCGGGGGGGCTTTTGATACGCAGTATTTT. It translates to CASSENSGGAFDTQYF.

There are a few counts of this clonotype. The genes are TRBV5-1 and TRBJ2-7; D may be TRBD1 (5 bases). V gave up 2 bases and J gave up 3 bases, with 12 bases separating them. Germline lookup yields CDR1 SGHRS and CDR2 YFSETQ. This CDR3 region has 14 residues. The CDR3 DNA reads TGCGCCAGCAGCTTAAAAGGGGCCGGCTACGAGCAGTACTTC. Encoded protein: CASSLKGAGYEQYF. Supplemented by reference TRBV5-1 and TRBJ2-7, the full variable domain reads KAGVTQTPRYLIKTRGQQVTLSCSPISGHRSVSWYQQTPGQGLQFLFEYFSETQRNKGNFPGRFSGRQFSNSRSEMNVSTLELGDSALYLCASSLKGAGYEQYFGPGTRLTVT.

This clonotype was counted between two and nine times. CDR3 bases: TGTGCCAGCAGCGGGACAGGGGATAGCAATCAGCCCCAGCATTTT. The encoded protein is CASSGTGDSNQPQHF. This chain uses TRBV6-1 with TRBJ1-5, with 10 bases identical to TRBD1. The CDR3 length is 15 residues. V was pared by 6 bases and J by 0 bases, with 2 bases of the junction left unmatched. The germline V gene encodes CDR1 MNHNS and CDR2 SASEGT.

The genes are TRBV11-3 and TRBJ2-7; no firm D call. The V end was cut by 2 bases, the J end by 0 bases, with 11 bases between. CDR3 length: 15 amino acids. CDR1 is SGHNT and CDR2 is YENEEA in the germline V gene. CDR3 residues: CASSLSPAPSYEQYF. CDR3 bases: TGTGCCAGCAGCTTATCCCCCGCACCCTCCTACGAGCAGTACTTC.

This sequence joins TRBV7-9 and TRBJ2-1; 9 bases fit TRBD2. Losses at the gene ends were 4 bases for V and 7 bases for J; bases not matched to a gene: 8. The V gene's germline CDR1 is SEHNR and CDR2 FQNEAQ (reference sequence). The CDR3 extends over 15 amino acids. CDR3 sequence (DNA): TGTGCCAGCAGCTATAGCGGGGGAGTAAAGAATGAGCAGTTCTTC. Protein sequence: CASSYSGGVKNEQFF.